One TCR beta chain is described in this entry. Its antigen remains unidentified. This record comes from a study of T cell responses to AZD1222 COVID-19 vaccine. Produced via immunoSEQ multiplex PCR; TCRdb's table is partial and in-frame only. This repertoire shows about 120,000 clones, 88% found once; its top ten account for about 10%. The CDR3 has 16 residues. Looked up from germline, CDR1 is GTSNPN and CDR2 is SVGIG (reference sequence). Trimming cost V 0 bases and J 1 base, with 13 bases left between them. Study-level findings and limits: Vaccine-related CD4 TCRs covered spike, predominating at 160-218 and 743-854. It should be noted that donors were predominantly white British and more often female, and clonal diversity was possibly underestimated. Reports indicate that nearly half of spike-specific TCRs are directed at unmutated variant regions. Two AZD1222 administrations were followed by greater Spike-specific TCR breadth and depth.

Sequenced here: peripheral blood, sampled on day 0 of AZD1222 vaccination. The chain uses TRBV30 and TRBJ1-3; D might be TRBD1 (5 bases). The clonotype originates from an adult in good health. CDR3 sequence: CAWSVYPRTSGNTIYF. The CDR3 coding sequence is TGTGCCTGGAGTGTATACCCGAGGACATCTGGAAACACCATATATTTT.